What follows describes a single TCR beta chain. The junction departs from germline at one end; a sequencing error may be responsible. This entry belongs to a study of blood T cell repertoires in COVID-19. The method was immunoSEQ multiplex PCR; TCRdb's version includes in-frame clones alone and lacks a portion of them. The table has about 440,000 clones, more than 85% seen once; the top ten hold about 4.3%. Sequenced input: peripheral blood. The TCR comes from a woman in her twenties or thirties with acute or convalescent COVID-19.

The chain's CDR3 is CASRARSSEQYF. CDR3 nucleotide sequence: TGTGCCAGCAGAGCTCGGTCCTCCGAGCAGTACTTC. This chain links TRBV2 with TRBJ2-7; D ambiguous. CDR1 and CDR2 (germline): SNHLY, FYNNEI. The length of the CDR3 is 12 residues.